This paragraph reports one T cell receptor (beta chain). V shed 0 bases, J shed 6 bases, and the junction held 9 bases outside the gene matches. This CDR3 is 17 amino acids long. Germline values: CDR1 SGHRS, CDR2 YFSETQ. Sequencing used immunoSEQ multiplex PCR; TCRdb keeps in-frame clones, though not all of them. The data show 280,000 or so clones, 90% seen once. This entry comes from a study of blood T cell repertoires in COVID-19. Sequencing input: PBMCs or T cells enriched from blood (not recorded which). The V and J genes are TRBV5-1 and TRBJ2-1; 10 bases fit TRBD2. The receptor's source is a woman younger than 30 with acute COVID-19. As DNA, the CDR3 is TGCGCCAGCAGCTTGGCCAAAGGGCTAGCGGGAGCCAATGAGCAGTTCTTC. Translation gives CASSLAKGLAGANEQFF.